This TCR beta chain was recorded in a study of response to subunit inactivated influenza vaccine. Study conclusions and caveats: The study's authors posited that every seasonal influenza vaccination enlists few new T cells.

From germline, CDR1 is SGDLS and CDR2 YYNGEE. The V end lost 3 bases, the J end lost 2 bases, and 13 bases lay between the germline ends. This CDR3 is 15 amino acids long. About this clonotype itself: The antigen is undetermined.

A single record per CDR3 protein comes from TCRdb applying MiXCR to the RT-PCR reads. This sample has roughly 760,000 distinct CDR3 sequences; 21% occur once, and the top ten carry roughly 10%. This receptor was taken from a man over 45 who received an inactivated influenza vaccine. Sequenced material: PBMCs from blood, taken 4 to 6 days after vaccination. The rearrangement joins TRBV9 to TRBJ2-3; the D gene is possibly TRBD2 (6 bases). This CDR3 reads CASSAGLSYTDTQYF. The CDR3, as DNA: TGTGCCAGCAGCGCGGGACTTAGCTACACAGATACGCAGTATTTT.